The entry that follows covers one T cell receptor beta chain sequence. Its matching antigen is unknown. Sequencing of DNA taken from cultured CD4+ T cells relied on the Oncomine TCR Beta short-read assay. From the PCR reads, TCRdb called clonotypes with MiXCR, one entry per CDR3 protein. The data contain 20,000 to 25,000 distinct CDR3 sequences, more than 30% of them singletons. Germline CDR1 reads SQVTM; CDR2 reads ANQGSEA. Trimming took 1 base from V and 7 from J, leaving 13 bases between them. The CDR3 is made up of 13 amino acids. Time point here: late sampling 161 to 241 days after vaccination in a few convalescent patients. Treatment indicated: roughly 11-day PBMC culture with coronavirus spike peptide pools or control peptides (ViraFEST assay). Antigen-specific T cells were expanded with peptide pools by ViraFEST, and TCRs were then sequenced. The sample belongs to a study of vaccination and CD4 T cells after COVID-19.

This TCR was sampled from a human donor who had recovered from COVID-19. V usage is TRBV29-1 and J usage is TRBJ2-5, with a tentative D call TRBD2 (5 bases). The material was CD4+ T cells from blood, cultured in vitro, obtained about 7 months after SARS-CoV-2 vaccination. The CDR3 sequence is CSVEVSGSRTQYF. CDR3 DNA sequence: TGCAGCGTTGAAGTGTCGGGGAGTCGGACCCAGTACTTC.